The rows below give T cell receptor beta chains drawn from one sample of a study of blood T cell repertoires in COVID-19. Libraries were prepared by immunoSEQ multiplex PCR; TCRdb keeps only in-frame clonotypes and omits some of them. The table shows 30,000 to 40,000 clones, with around 91% occurring only once. What was sequenced was peripheral blood. These receptors all stem from a man between 60 and 70 years old with active or convalescent COVID-19. Each CDR3 is given with its conserved first and last residue. D genes are given only for firm matches. Clone size appears in some rows only: once, few, many, or a class for an expanded clone.

D: NA
J: TRBJ2-1
V: TRBV6-5
size: NA
DNA: TGTGCCAGCAGTTACTCTCCAATCTCCTACAATGAGCAGTTCTTC
CDR3: CASSYSPISYNEQFF

D: NA
J: TRBJ1-4
V: TRBV29-1
size: NA
DNA: TGCAGCGCCGGAGGAGGATTTCGGGGTGAAAAACTGTTTTTT
CDR3: CSAGGGFRGEKLFF

D: TRBD2
J: TRBJ2-7
V: TRBV15
size: NA
DNA: TGTGCCACCAGTGGCGGGAGGAATCAACGGGAGCAGTACTTC
CDR3: CATSGGRNQREQYF

D: TRBD1
J: TRBJ1-2
V: TRBV30
size: NA
DNA: TGTGCCTGCAGGAGGACAGGCAGAGGGTTTGGCTACACCTTC
CDR3: CACRRTGRGFGYTF

D: NA
J: TRBJ2-2
V: TRBV3-1/TRBV3-2
size: NA
DNA: TGTGCCAGCAGCCATTTTTTGGGGCCGAACACCGGGGAGCTGTTTTTT
CDR3: CASSHFLGPNTGELFF

D: NA
J: TRBJ2-5
V: TRBV2
size: once
DNA: TGTGCCAGCAGCAGGGGAGAGACCCAGTACTTC
CDR3: CASSRGETQYF

D: NA
J: TRBJ1-1
V: TRBV21-1
size: NA
DNA: TGTGCCAGCAGCAGACAGGGAGTGGGGGACACTGAAGCTTTCTTT
CDR3: CASSRQGVGDTEAFF

D: NA
J: TRBJ2-1
V: TRBV30
size: NA
DNA: TGTGCCTGGATTAGCGGAACGAGCGATGAGCAGTTCTTC
CDR3: CAWISGTSDEQFF

D: TRBD1
J: TRBJ2-7
V: TRBV5-8
size: NA
DNA: TGTGCCAGCAGCTGGACAGGGTTCCCGACGCGCAGCTCCTACGAGCAGTACTTC
CDR3: CASSWTGFPTRSSYEQYF

D: NA
J: TRBJ2-3
V: TRBV30
size: NA
DNA: TGTGCCTGGAGTGTGGGGGGGCTACGGAGCACAGATACGCAGTATTTT
CDR3: CAWSVGGLRSTDTQYF

D: NA
J: TRBJ2-7
V: TRBV7-2
size: NA
DNA: TGTGCCAGCAGCTTAGCGGGGCCCCCGGAGCAGTACTTC
CDR3: CASSLAGPPEQYF

D: TRBD1
J: TRBJ1-4
V: TRBV2
size: NA
DNA: TGTGCCAGCAGAAGGACAGGGGTTAATGAAAAACTGTTTTTT
CDR3: CASRRTGVNEKLFF

D: TRBD2
J: TRBJ2-2
V: TRBV28
size: once
DNA: TGTGCCAGCACCAGTAGCGGGAGACGCACCGGGGAGCTGTTTTTT
CDR3: CASTSSGRRTGELFF

D: NA
J: TRBJ1-2
V: TRBV5-4
size: NA
DNA: TGTGCCAGCAGCTTCCCTGGTCGAGATGTCTACACCTTC
CDR3: CASSFPGRDVYTF

D: NA
J: TRBJ1-5
V: TRBV2
size: NA
DNA: TGTGCCAGCAGGAGCGAGATCGATCAGCCCCAGCATTTT
CDR3: CASRSEIDQPQHF

D: TRBD2
J: TRBJ2-1
V: TRBV14
size: NA
DNA: TGTGCCAGCAGCCAAGATCCTCGGACTAGCGTCAATGAGCAGTTCTTC
CDR3: CASSQDPRTSVNEQFF

D: NA
J: TRBJ2-1
V: TRBV3-1/TRBV3-2
size: NA
DNA: TGTGCCAGCAGCCAAGTTCCCCAGGGGAGGGAGTTCTTC
CDR3: CASSQVPQGREFF

D: NA
J: TRBJ2-3
V: TRBV12-3/TRBV12-4
size: NA
DNA: TGTGCTTGTAGCGGTAGTACAGATACGCAGTATTTT
CDR3: CACSGSTDTQYF

D: NA
J: TRBJ2-1
V: TRBV27
size: NA
DNA: TGTGCCAGCAGTTTCACCTACGAGAATGAGCAGTTCTTC
CDR3: CASSFTYENEQFF

D: NA
J: TRBJ2-5
V: TRBV3-1/TRBV3-2
size: NA
DNA: TGTGCCAGCAGCCAACTGGAGGCCCAGTACTTC
CDR3: CASSQLEAQYF

D: NA
J: TRBJ2-2
V: TRBV5-1
size: NA
DNA: TGCGCCAGCAGCTGGAGGGGGCACGGAAGGAACGGGGAGCTGTTTTTT
CDR3: CASSWRGHGRNGELFF

D: NA
J: TRBJ2-5
V: TRBV5-4
size: NA
DNA: TGTGCCAGCAGCTTCGGCGGGACGCAAGAGACCCAGTACTTC
CDR3: CASSFGGTQETQYF

D: NA
J: TRBJ2-7
V: TRBV18
size: NA
DNA: TGTGCCAGCTCACCTCTGGGCGATAGCGAGCAGTACTTC
CDR3: CASSPLGDSEQYF

D: NA
J: TRBJ2-5
V: TRBV11-2
size: NA
DNA: TGTGCCAGCAGCTTAGAACTAGGGGAGACCCAGTACTTC
CDR3: CASSLELGETQYF

D: TRBD1
J: TRBJ2-2
V: TRBV5-1
size: NA
DNA: TGCGCCAGCAGCCGGACAGGGAGTAGCGGGGAGCTGTTTTTT
CDR3: CASSRTGSSGELFF

D: NA
J: TRBJ2-7
V: TRBV3-1/TRBV3-2
size: NA
DNA: TGTGCCAGCAGCCAGATGGGGGCAGGGGACCAAGAGCAGTACTTC
CDR3: CASSQMGAGDQEQYF

D: TRBD1
J: TRBJ2-1
V: TRBV11-3
size: NA
DNA: TGTGCCAGCAGCTTAGATGGTTGGACAGGGGGTATGAATGAGCAGTTCTTC
CDR3: CASSLDGWTGGMNEQFF

D: NA
J: TRBJ1-2
V: TRBV5-1
size: NA
DNA: TGCGCCAGCAGCTTGGCCACAAAACCTACAGATGGCTACACCTTC
CDR3: CASSLATKPTDGYTF

D: NA
J: TRBJ1-2
V: TRBV28
size: NA
DNA: TGTGCCAGCAGCGTTTCAGACACCAATGGCTACACCTTC
CDR3: CASSVSDTNGYTF

D: TRBD1
J: TRBJ2-7
V: TRBV29-1
size: NA
DNA: TGCAGCGTTGAACTCCCGGGACAGGCCTCCTACGAGCAGTACTTC
CDR3: CSVELPGQASYEQYF

D: TRBD2
J: TRBJ2-1
V: TRBV29-1
size: NA
DNA: TGCAGCTTTCGCCTCCCCGGGGGGATGGAGCAGTTCTTC
CDR3: CSFRLPGGMEQFF

D: NA
J: TRBJ2-1
V: TRBV3-1/TRBV3-2
size: NA
DNA: TGTGCCAGCAGCCAAGGGACTTTCGAGCAGTTCTTC
CDR3: CASSQGTFEQFF

D: TRBD1
J: TRBJ2-3
V: TRBV28
size: NA
DNA: TGTGCCACACGACAGGGAACGGATACGCAGTATTTT
CDR3: CATRQGTDTQYF

D: TRBD2
J: TRBJ2-7
V: TRBV3-1/TRBV3-2
size: NA
DNA: TGTGCCAGCAGCCTGGGACTAGCGGTCTACGAGCAGTACTTC
CDR3: CASSLGLAVYEQYF

D: TRBD2
J: TRBJ2-3
V: TRBV27
size: NA
DNA: TGTGCCAGCAGTTCCCCCTCGTATCGCGGGAGGGCCTGGGATACGCAGTATTTT
CDR3: CASSSPSYRGRAWDTQYF

D: NA
J: TRBJ2-5
V: TRBV15
size: NA
DNA: TGTGCCACCAGCAGGGCCTGGGAGACCCAGTACTTC
CDR3: CATSRAWETQYF

D: TRBD2
J: TRBJ2-1
V: TRBV4-2
size: NA
DNA: TGTGCCAGCAGGGGTAGCGGGATGAATGAGCAGTTCTTC
CDR3: CASRGSGMNEQFF

D: TRBD2
J: TRBJ2-7
V: TRBV5-1
size: NA
DNA: TGCGCCAGCAGCACCGAAGCGGGAGCGGGCTACGAGCAGTACTTC
CDR3: CASSTEAGAGYEQYF

D: TRBD2
J: TRBJ2-1
V: TRBV6-5
size: few
DNA: TGTGCCAGCAGGCAGCGGGGGTACAATGAGCAGTTCTTC
CDR3: CASRQRGYNEQFF